These 28 T cell receptor beta chains share one sample of origin, sequenced in a study of vaccination effects on CD4 cells after COVID-19. The antigens of these receptors remain unknown. Culture proceeded for roughly ten days, and CD4+ T cells were then isolated. Vaccine administered to participants consisted of two doses of either BNT162b2 or mRNA-1273. The assay was immunoSEQ multiplex PCR, and TCRdb's table has in-frame clones only and misses some. The sample contains approximately 31,000 clones, 70% to 85% of which appear only once. The sequences come from CD4+ T cells from PBMCs cultured without peptide, collected after COVID-19 vaccination. All receptors derive from a human donor who received a COVID-19 vaccine.

The chain has TRBV28 and TRBJ2-3, with 12 bases matching TRBD2. CDR3 length: 16 residues. Germline V gives CDR1 MDHEN, CDR2 SYDVKM. Losses at the gene ends were 6 bases for V and 3 bases for J; bases not matched to a gene: 7. In DNA, the CDR3 is TGTGCCAGCAGCATGACTAGCGGGAGTGGTACAGATACGCAGTATTTT. Protein sequence: CASSMTSGSGTDTQYF.

The chain is built from TRBV25-1 and TRBJ1-5, with D maybe TRBD1 (5 bases). From germline, CDR1 is MGHDK and CDR2 SYGVNS. This CDR3 has 14 residues. With 3 bases removed from V and 4 bases from J, the gap between germline ends came to 10 bases. CDR3 nucleotide sequence: TGTGCCAGCAGTGATCGCGGGGGAAATCAGCCCCAGCATTTT. It translates to CASSDRGGNQPQHF.

The chain links TRBV9 to TRBJ1-4; TRBD1 is a possible D gene (5 bases). CDR1 SGDLS and CDR2 YYNGEE come from the germline V gene. CDR3 length: 14 residues. V was trimmed by 4 bases and J by 4 bases, leaving 11 bases between them. This chain's CDR3 is CASSRGRSNEKLFF. The CDR3 DNA is TGTGCCAGCAGCCGGGGACGGAGTAATGAAAAACTGTTTTTT.

The chain employs TRBV5-5 and TRBJ2-7, with 8 bases that match TRBD1. Germline V gives CDR1 SGHKS, CDR2 YYEKEE (reference sequence). The CDR3 loop spans 14 amino acids. The trim removed 2 bases at V and 3 bases at J, leaving 4 bases unmatched. The CDR3 region has the DNA TGTGCCAGCAGCTTCGGGACAGGTCTCTACGAGCAGTACTTC. This codes for CASSFGTGLYEQYF.

The genes are TRBV28 and TRBJ1-4; a weak D match, TRBD1 (6 bases). This CDR3 region has 14 residues. V was cut by 6 bases and J by 8 bases, with 16 bases left in between. The germline gives CDR1 MDHEN, CDR2 SYDVKM. This chain's CDR3 is CASSLQGAREKLFF. The CDR3 region has the DNA TGTGCCAGCAGCCTACAGGGTGCGCGCGAAAAACTGTTTTTT. Filled out from reference TRBV28 and TRBJ1-4, the complete variable domain reads DVKVTQSSRYLVKRTGEKVFLECVQDMDHENMFWYRQDPGLGLRLIYFSYDVKMKEKGDIPEGYSVSREKKERFSLILESASTNQTSMYLCASSLQGAREKLFFGSGTQLSVL.

The J gene is TRBJ2-5, the V gene TRBV10-3; TRBD2 matches at 7 bases. Germline CDR1 and CDR2: ENHRY and SYGVKD. Trimming at V came to 10 bases and at J to 3 bases, leaving 11 bases not matched to a gene. The CDR3 length is 14 residues. This chain's CDR3 is CATSGQGGKETQYF. CDR3 nucleotide sequence: TGTGCCACGTCTGGGCAGGGAGGGAAAGAGACCCAGTACTTC.

The chain recombines TRBV24-1 with TRBJ2-1; 9 nucleotides line up with TRBD2. Germline lookup yields CDR1 KGHDR and CDR2 SFDVKD. The CDR3 totals 16 residues. With 1 base clipped from V and 2 bases from J, the junction kept 2 bases outside the gene matches. CDR3: CATSDFVAGAYNEQFF. The CDR3 region has the DNA TGTGCCACCAGTGATTTTGTAGCGGGAGCCTACAATGAGCAGTTCTTC.

The V call is TRBV7-8, the J call TRBJ2-7, with 8 positions matching TRBD1. The V segment lost 4 bases and the J segment 7 bases; nucleotides outside the gene matches: 15. The CDR3 consists of 16 residues. The V gene's germline CDR1 is SGHVS and CDR2 FQNEAQ. CDR3: CASSSSFRGRELEQYF. The CDR3, as DNA: TGTGCCAGCAGCTCAAGCTTCAGGGGGCGGGAATTGGAGCAGTACTTC.

V gene TRBV10-3 combines with J gene TRBJ2-2; possible D gene TRBD1, 5 bases. Germline CDR1 reads ENHRY; CDR2 reads SYGVKD. This CDR3 contains 14 residues. Trimming removed 11 bases from V and 1 base from J, with 14 bases in between. The DNA for the CDR3 is TGTGCCGCCCAGGGTCAAGAGAACACCGGGGAGCTGTTTTTT. The encoded protein is CAAQGQENTGELFF.

The chain uses TRBV28 and TRBJ2-7, with D hard to call. V was trimmed by 6 bases and J by 6 bases, leaving 18 bases between them. Germline CDR1 and CDR2: MDHEN and SYDVKM. The CDR3 has 14 residues. CDR3 bases: TGTGCCAGCAGCCGCGTGCCTAGTACGGGCGAGCAGTACTTC. It specifies CASSRVPSTGEQYF.

The CDR3 nucleotides are TGCGCCAGCAGCTTGGAGGGACTCGGGCTGGATACGCAGTATTTT. Its protein is CASSLEGLGLDTQYF. The V gene is TRBV5-1, the J gene TRBJ2-3, with D possibly being TRBD2 (6 bases). Germline V gene lookup returns CDR1 SGHRS and CDR2 YFSETQ. The V end was cut by 0 bases, the J end by 6 bases, with 14 bases between. The CDR3 has 15 residues. Full variable domain (missing parts from reference TRBV5-1 and TRBJ2-3): KAGVTQTPRYLIKTRGQQVTLSCSPISGHRSVSWYQQTPGQGLQFLFEYFSETQRNKGNFPGRFSGRQFSNSRSEMNVSTLELGDSALYLCASSLEGLGLDTQYFGPGTRLTVL.

The chain carries TRBV5-1 and TRBJ2-7; maybe TRBD1 (5 bases). The CDR3 spans 14 residues. Germline V gene lookup returns CDR1 SGHRS and CDR2 YFSETQ. Trimming took 0 bases from V and 1 from J, leaving 8 bases between them. CDR3 region: CASSLDGASYEQYF. The CDR3 DNA follows: TGCGCCAGCAGCTTGGATGGGGCGTCCTACGAGCAGTACTTC.

Here the CDR3 reads CASSSLLAGGPDEQFF. The DNA for the CDR3 is TGTGCCAGCAGCTCATTGCTAGCGGGAGGGCCGGATGAGCAGTTCTTC. The chain links TRBV4-2 to TRBJ2-1; 12 positions agree with TRBD2. V lost 5 bases and J lost 8; bases outside the gene matches: 10. CDR1 is LGHNA, CDR2 YNFKEQ, per germline. This CDR3 is 16 amino acids long.

The chain employs TRBV7-9 and TRBJ2-1; D ambiguous. V was shortened by 1 base and J by 6 bases, with 10 bases between the two germline ends. Germline-derived CDR1 and CDR2 are SEHNR and FQNEAQ (reference sequence). The length of the CDR3 is 14 residues. The CDR3 loop is CASSLGPPGNEQFF. As DNA, the CDR3 is TGTGCCAGCAGCTTAGGGCCCCCCGGCAATGAGCAGTTCTTC.

V and J are TRBV7-2 and TRBJ1-2; D perhaps matches TRBD1 (6 bases). Germline values: CDR1 SGHTA, CDR2 FQGNSA. CDR3 length: 14 residues. V lost 4 bases and J lost 8, with 17 bases in between. This CDR3 reads CASSSDPGGEGYTF. The CDR3 nucleotides are TGTGCCAGCAGCTCAGATCCGGGGGGCGAGGGCTACACCTTC. Together with reference TRBV7-2 and TRBJ1-2, the CDR3 gives the full variable domain: GAGVSQSPSNKVTEKGKDVELRCDPISGHTALYWYRQSLGQGLEFLIYFQGNSAPDKSGLPSDRFSAERTGGSVSTLTIQRTQQEDSAVYLCASSSDPGGEGYTFGSGTRLTVV.

This clone was seen a handful of times. This sequence joins TRBV2 and TRBJ1-5, with TRBD1 as a possible D gene (5 bases). Trimming removed 7 bases at V and 4 bases at J, with 8 bases between. CDR1 is SNHLY and CDR2 is FYNNEI in the germline V gene. This CDR3 spans 12 amino acids. Here the CDR3 DNA reads TGTGCCAGCAACAGGAATAATCAGCCCCAGCATTTT. Translation gives CASNRNNQPQHF.

This clone has just a few counts. V and J are TRBV2 and TRBJ2-1; D uncertain. Germline-derived CDR1 and CDR2 are SNHLY and FYNNEI. The V end was cut by 5 bases, the J end by 8 bases, with 22 bases between. The CDR3 sequence is 16 residues long. The CDR3 loop is CASSRGAQVLHHEQFF. Written as DNA, the CDR3 is TGTGCCAGCAGTCGAGGTGCCCAGGTACTTCACCATGAGCAGTTCTTC.

The genes are TRBV6-5 and TRBJ1-1; 7 bases map to TRBD1. The germline gives CDR1 MNHEY, CDR2 SVGAGI. J lost 2 bases, V lost 7 bases, and 10 bases had no gene match. The CDR3 extends over 15 amino acids. Here the CDR3 reads CASIFRGTANTEAFF. The CDR3, as DNA: TGTGCCAGCATTTTTCGTGGGACAGCCAACACTGAAGCTTTCTTT.

This sequence joins TRBV7-9 and TRBJ1-1; D perhaps matches TRBD1 (6 bases). This CDR3 spans 15 amino acids. The V and J ends lost 7 bases and 1 base respectively, with 16 bases between them. Germline-derived CDR1 and CDR2 are SEHNR and FQNEAQ (reference sequence). The CDR3 DNA reads TGTGCCAGCAATCAAGGGGGGGCCCCGAACACTGAAGCTTTCTTT. Protein product: CASNQGGAPNTEAFF. Filled out from reference TRBV7-9 and TRBJ1-1, the complete variable domain reads DTGVSQNPRHKITKRGQNVTFRCDPISEHNRLYWYRQTLGQGPEFLTYFQNEAQLEKSRLLSDRFSAERPKGSFSTLEIQRTEQGDSAMYLCASNQGGAPNTEAFFGQGTRLTVV.

This sequence joins TRBV6-5 and TRBJ1-2; D unclear. V lost 0 bases to trimming and J lost 2 bases, with 7 bases between them. Per germline, CDR1 MNHEY and CDR2 SVGAGI. The CDR3 is made up of 14 amino acids. CDR3 protein: CASSYSVKNYGYTF. The CDR3 DNA reads TGTGCCAGCAGTTACTCGGTTAAAAACTATGGCTACACCTTC.

The rearrangement links TRBV15 to TRBJ1-1; no clear D gene. CDR1 is LNHNV and CDR2 is YYDKDF in the germline V gene (reference sequence). Trimming stripped 3 bases from V and 2 bases from J, with 13 bases between. This CDR3 region has 15 residues. DNA of the CDR3: TGTGCCACCAGCAGCCTTGCCCGGGCAAACACTGAAGCTTTCTTT. Amino acid sequence: CATSSLARANTEAFF.

The CDR3 protein is CASSPNLQETQYF. CDR3 nucleotides: TGTGCCAGCTCACCTAATCTCCAAGAGACCCAGTACTTC. The chain uses TRBV18 and TRBJ2-5; D not certain. Germline V gives CDR1 KGHSH, CDR2 LQKENI. This CDR3 spans 13 amino acids. V dropped 3 bases and J dropped 1 base, with 6 bases sitting between them.

The chain joins TRBV19 to TRBJ1-5; D might be TRBD1 (5 bases). The CDR3 contains 15 residues. CDR1 LNHDA and CDR2 SQIVND come from the germline V gene (reference sequence). Trimming left V 0 bases short and J 2 bases short, with 8 bases between. This chain's CDR3 is CASSIDQGGNQPQHF. The CDR3 bases are TGTGCCAGTAGTATAGATCAAGGGGGCAATCAGCCCCAGCATTTT.

V usage is TRBV19 and J usage is TRBJ2-1; weak D call: TRBD2 (6 bases). The CDR3 loop spans 19 amino acids. V lost 5 bases to trimming and J lost 4 bases, with 27 bases between them. The germline CDR1 and CDR2 sequences are LNHDA and SQIVND (reference sequence). CDR3: CASSPTRTLAAGQYNEQFF. The CDR3 DNA reads as TGTGCCAGTAGTCCCACGAGGACCCTGGCGGCGGGGCAATACAATGAGCAGTTCTTC.

The chain links TRBV5-4 to TRBJ2-7, with TRBD2 matching over 9 bases. V shed 4 bases, J shed 2 bases, and the junction held 7 bases outside the gene matches. The V gene's germline CDR1 is SGHNT and CDR2 YYREEE (reference sequence). The CDR3 is 15 amino acids. The CDR3 loop reads CASSLAGNKPYEQYF. The CDR3 DNA reads TGTGCCAGCAGCCTAGCGGGAAATAAACCCTACGAGCAGTACTTC.

This clone was seen once. The chain couples TRBV5-4 to TRBJ1-5; unclear D gene. This CDR3 is 14 amino acids long. The V and J ends lost 0 bases and 4 bases respectively, with 8 bases between them. Germline CDR1 SGHNT, CDR2 YYREEE (reference sequence). The CDR3 nucleotides are TGTGCCAGCAGCTTGGACGGACCTAATCAGCCCCAGCATTTT. This encodes CASSLDGPNQPQHF.

The rearrangement uses TRBV5-1 and TRBJ2-5, with 7 bases lining up with TRBD1. CDR1 and CDR2 from the germline V gene are SGHRS and YFSETQ. This CDR3 is built from 13 residues. Trimming took 3 bases from V and 5 from J; bases not matched to a gene: 4. The CDR3 spells CASSSQGLETQYF. The CDR3, as DNA: TGCGCCAGCAGCTCACAGGGGTTGGAGACCCAGTACTTC.

The chain has TRBV5-8 and TRBJ1-2; tentative D call: TRBD1 (6 bases). Germline loops: CDR1 SGHTS, CDR2 YDEGEE. V lost 2 bases to trimming and J lost 3 bases, with 11 bases between them. The CDR3 covers 14 residues. The CDR3 nucleotides read TGTGCCAGCAGCTTACAGGGCGGGGACTATGGCTACACCTTC. This translates into CASSLQGGDYGYTF.